The 2 T cell receptor beta chains presented below share a single source sample, sequenced in a study of low-dose radiotherapy and immunotherapy resistance in tumors. Regarding time point: after trial treatment. The treatment here: LDRT plus nivolumab, ipilimumab, low-dose cyclophosphamide and aspirin (RACIN trial). TRAV and TRBV primers primed cDNA for both TCRalpha and TCRbeta. TCR amplification ran 15 to 25 PCR cycles using constant-region and V-primer adapter primers. TCRdb recomputed calls from the reads with MiXCR, one row per CDR3 protein. Among about 84,000 distinct CDR3 sequences listed, about 17% were seen once. Source: PBMCs, taken after low-dose radiotherapy plus immunotherapy. These TCRs come from a male donor with prostate cancer.

This clonotype has ten or more counts. This chain joins TRBV18 and TRBJ2-2; D remains ambiguous. This CDR3 is built from 12 residues. Germline V gene lookup returns CDR1 KGHSH and CDR2 LQKENI. The germline V and J ends were trimmed by 1 base and 4 bases, with 1 base remaining between them. Written as DNA, the CDR3 is TGTGCCAGCTCACCACGCACCGGGGAGCTGTTTTTT. This translates into CASSPRTGELFF. Based on the CDR3 plus reference TRBV18 and TRBJ2-2, the full variable domain is NAGVMQNPRHLVRRRGQEARLRCSPMKGHSHVYWYRQLPEEGLKFMVYLQKENIIDESGMPKERFSAEFPKEGPSILRIQQVVRGDSAAYFCASSPRTGELFFGEGSRLTVL.

This clonotype was detected ten times or more. V and J are TRBV20-1 and TRBJ1-2; 7 bases are a match to TRBD1. The CDR3 is 13 amino acids. V lost 6 bases, J lost 1 base, and 5 bases stayed unmatched. The germline CDR1 and CDR2 sequences are DFQATT and SNEGSKA (reference sequence). Here the CDR3 reads CSASQGSNYGYTF. In nucleotides, the CDR3 is TGCAGTGCCTCACAGGGGAGTAACTATGGCTACACCTTC.